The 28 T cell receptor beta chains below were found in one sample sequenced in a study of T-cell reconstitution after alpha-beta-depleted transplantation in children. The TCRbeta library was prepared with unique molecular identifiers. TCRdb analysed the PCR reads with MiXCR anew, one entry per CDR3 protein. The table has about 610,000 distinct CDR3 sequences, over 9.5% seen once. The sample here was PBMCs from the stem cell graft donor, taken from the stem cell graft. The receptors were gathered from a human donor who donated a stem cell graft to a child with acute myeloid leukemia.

CDR3 sequence: CSAPRTGNGYTF. DNA of the CDR3: TGCAGTGCTCCCCGGACAGGGAATGGCTACACCTTC. The V gene is TRBV20-1, the J gene TRBJ1-2; TRBD1 aligns across 8 bases. The CDR3 loop spans 12 amino acids. The V gene end was trimmed by 5 bases and the J gene end by 6 bases; junction bases not matched to a gene: 5. The germline V gene has CDR1 DFQATT and CDR2 SNEGSKA (reference sequence).

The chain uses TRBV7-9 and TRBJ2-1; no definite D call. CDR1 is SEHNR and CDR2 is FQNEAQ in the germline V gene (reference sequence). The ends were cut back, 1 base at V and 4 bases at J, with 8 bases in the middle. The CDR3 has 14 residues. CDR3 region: CASSLGVGYNEQFF. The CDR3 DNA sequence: TGTGCCAGCAGCTTAGGGGTGGGGTACAATGAGCAGTTCTTC. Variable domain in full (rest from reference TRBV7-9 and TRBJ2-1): DTGVSQNPRHKITKRGQNVTFRCDPISEHNRLYWYRQTLGQGPEFLTYFQNEAQLEKSRLLSDRFSAERPKGSFSTLEIQRTEQGDSAMYLCASSLGVGYNEQFFGPGTRLTVL.

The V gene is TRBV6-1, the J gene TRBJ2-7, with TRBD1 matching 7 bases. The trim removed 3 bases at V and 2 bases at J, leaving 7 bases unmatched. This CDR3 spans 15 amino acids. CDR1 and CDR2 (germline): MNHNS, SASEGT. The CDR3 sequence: CASSEPGQPPYEQYF. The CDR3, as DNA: TGTGCCAGCAGTGAGCCGGGACAGCCCCCCTACGAGCAGTACTTC.

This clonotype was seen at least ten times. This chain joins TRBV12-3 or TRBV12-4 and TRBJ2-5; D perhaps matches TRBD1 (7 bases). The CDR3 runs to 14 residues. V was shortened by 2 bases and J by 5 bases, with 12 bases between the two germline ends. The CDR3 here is CASSLSTGRETQYF. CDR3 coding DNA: TGTGCCAGCAGTTTATCGACAGGGAGGGAGACCCAGTACTTC.

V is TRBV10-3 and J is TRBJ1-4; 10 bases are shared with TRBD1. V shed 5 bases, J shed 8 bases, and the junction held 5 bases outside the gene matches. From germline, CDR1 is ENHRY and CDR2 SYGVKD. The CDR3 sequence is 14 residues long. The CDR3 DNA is TGTGCCATCAGTCCCGGGACAGGGGAGGAAAAACTGTTTTTT. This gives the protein CAISPGTGEEKLFF.

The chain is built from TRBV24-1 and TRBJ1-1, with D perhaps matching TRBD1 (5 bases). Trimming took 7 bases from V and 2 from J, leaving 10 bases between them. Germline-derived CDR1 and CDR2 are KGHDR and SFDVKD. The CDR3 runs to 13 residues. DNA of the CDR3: TGTGCCACCAGACGGGACTTCAACACTGAAGCTTTCTTT. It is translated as CATRRDFNTEAFF.

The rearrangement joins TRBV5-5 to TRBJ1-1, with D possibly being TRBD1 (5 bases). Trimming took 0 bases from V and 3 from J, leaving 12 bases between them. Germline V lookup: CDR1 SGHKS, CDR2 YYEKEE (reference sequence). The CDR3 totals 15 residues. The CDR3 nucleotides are TGTGCCAGCAGCTTGGACAGGTGGAACCACACTGAAGCTTTCTTT. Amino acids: CASSLDRWNHTEAFF.

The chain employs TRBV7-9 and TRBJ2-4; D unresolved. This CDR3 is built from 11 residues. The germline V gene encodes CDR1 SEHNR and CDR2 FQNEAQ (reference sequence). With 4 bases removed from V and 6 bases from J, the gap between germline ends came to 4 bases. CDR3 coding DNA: TGTGCCAGCAGCTCCAGAAACATTCAGTACTTC. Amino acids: CASSSRNIQYF.

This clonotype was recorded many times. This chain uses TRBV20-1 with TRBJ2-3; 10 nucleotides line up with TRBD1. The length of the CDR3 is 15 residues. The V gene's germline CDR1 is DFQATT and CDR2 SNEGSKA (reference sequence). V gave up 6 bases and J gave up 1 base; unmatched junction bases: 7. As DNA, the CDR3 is TGCAGTGCCCCGACAGGGGGCGCGGGCACAGATACGCAGTATTTT. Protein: CSAPTGGAGTDTQYF.

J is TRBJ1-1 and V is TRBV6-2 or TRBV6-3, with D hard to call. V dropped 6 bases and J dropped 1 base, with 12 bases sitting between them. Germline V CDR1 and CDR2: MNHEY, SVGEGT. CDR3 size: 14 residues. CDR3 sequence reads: CASSSWTANTEAFF. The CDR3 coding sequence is TGTGCCAGCAGCAGCTGGACGGCGAACACTGAAGCTTTCTTT.

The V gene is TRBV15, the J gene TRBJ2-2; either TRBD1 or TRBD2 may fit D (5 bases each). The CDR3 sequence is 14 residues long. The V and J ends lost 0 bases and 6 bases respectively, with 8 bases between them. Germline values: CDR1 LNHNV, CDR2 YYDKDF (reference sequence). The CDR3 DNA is TGTGCCACCAGCAGAGAGAGAGGGGCCGGGGAGCTGTTTTTT. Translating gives CATSRERGAGELFF. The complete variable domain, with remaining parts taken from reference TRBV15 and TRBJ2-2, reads DAMVIQNPRYQVTQFGKPVTLSCSQTLNHNVMYWYQQKSSQAPKLLFHYYDKDFNNEADTPDNFQSRRPNTSFCFLDIRSPGLGDTAMYLCATSRERGAGELFFGEGSRLTVL.

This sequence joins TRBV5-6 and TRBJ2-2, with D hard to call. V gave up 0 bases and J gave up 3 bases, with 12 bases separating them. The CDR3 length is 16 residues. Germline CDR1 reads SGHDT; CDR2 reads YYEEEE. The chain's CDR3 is CASSLATDRDTGELFF. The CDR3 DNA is TGTGCCAGCAGCTTGGCTACGGACCGCGACACCGGGGAGCTGTTTTTT.

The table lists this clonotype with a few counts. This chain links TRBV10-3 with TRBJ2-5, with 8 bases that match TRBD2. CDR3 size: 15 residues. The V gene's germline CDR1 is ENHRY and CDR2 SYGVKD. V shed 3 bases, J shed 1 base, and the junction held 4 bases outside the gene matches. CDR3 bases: TGTGCCATCAGTGAATCAGCGGGAGCCCAAGAGACCCAGTACTTC. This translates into CAISESAGAQETQYF.

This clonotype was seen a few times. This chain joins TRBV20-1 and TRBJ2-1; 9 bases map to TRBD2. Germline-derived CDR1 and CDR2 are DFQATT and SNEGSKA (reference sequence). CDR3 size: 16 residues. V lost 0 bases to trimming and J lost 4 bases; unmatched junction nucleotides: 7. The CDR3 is CSARDLSGRGYNEQFF. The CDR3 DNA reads TGCAGTGCTAGAGACCTTAGCGGGAGAGGTTACAATGAGCAGTTCTTC.

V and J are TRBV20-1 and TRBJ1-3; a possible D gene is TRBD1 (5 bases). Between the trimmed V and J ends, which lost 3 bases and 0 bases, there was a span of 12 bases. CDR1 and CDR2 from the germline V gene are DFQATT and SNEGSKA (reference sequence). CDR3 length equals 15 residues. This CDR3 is CSASVGDGSGNTIYF. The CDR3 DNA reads TGCAGTGCTAGTGTAGGGGATGGCTCTGGAAACACCATATATTTT.

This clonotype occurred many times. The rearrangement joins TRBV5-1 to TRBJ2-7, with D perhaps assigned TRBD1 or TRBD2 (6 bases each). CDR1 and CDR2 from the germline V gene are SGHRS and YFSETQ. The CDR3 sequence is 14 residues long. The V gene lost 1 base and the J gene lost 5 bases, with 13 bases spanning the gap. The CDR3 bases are TGCGCCAGCAGCTTGACACAGGGAGGCGACGAGCAGTACTTC. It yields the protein CASSLTQGGDEQYF.

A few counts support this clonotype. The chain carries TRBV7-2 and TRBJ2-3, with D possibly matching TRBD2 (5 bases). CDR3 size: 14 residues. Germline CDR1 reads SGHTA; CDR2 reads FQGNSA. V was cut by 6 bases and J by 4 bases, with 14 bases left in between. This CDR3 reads CASRAAGSSDTQYF. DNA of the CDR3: TGTGCCAGCAGGGCGGCGGGCAGTTCAGATACGCAGTATTTT.

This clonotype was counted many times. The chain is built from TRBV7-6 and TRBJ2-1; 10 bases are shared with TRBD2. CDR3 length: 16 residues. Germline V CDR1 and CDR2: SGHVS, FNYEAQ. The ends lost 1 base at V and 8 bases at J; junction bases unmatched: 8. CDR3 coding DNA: TGTGCCAGCAGCTTAGGCCTAGCGGGAGCTAAAGATGAGCAGTTCTTC. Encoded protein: CASSLGLAGAKDEQFF.

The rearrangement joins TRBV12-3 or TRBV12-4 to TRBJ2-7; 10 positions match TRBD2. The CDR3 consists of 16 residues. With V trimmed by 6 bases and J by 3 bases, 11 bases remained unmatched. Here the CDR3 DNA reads TGTGCCAGCAGCCAAACTCAAGCGGGAGGGGTCTACGAGCAGTACTTC. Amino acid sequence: CASSQTQAGGVYEQYF.

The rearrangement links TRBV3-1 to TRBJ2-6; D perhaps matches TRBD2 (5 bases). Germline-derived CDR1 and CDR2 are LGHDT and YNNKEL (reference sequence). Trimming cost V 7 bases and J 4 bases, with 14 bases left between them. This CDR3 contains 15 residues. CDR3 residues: CASNLRGPGANVLTF. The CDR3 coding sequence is TGTGCCAGCAACCTTCGGGGTCCCGGGGCCAACGTCCTGACTTTC.

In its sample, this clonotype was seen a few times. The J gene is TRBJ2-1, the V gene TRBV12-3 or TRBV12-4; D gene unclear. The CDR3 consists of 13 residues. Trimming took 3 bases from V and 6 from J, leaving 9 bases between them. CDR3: CASSFSITNEQFF. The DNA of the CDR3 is TGTGCCAGCAGTTTTTCAATAACCAATGAGCAGTTCTTC.

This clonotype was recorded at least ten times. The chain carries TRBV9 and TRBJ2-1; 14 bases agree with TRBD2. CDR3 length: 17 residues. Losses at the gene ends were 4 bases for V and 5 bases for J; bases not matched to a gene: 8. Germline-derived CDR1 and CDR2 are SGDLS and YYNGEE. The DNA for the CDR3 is TGTGCCAGCAGCCCGAGCGGACTAGCGGGAGGAAACAATGAGCAGTTCTTC. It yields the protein CASSPSGLAGGNNEQFF. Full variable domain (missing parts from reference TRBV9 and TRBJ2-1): DSGVTQTPKHLITATGQRVTLRCSPRSGDLSVYWYQQSLDQGLQFLIQYYNGEERAKGNILERFSAQQFPDLHSELNLSSLELGDSALYFCASSPSGLAGGNNEQFFGPGTRLTVL.

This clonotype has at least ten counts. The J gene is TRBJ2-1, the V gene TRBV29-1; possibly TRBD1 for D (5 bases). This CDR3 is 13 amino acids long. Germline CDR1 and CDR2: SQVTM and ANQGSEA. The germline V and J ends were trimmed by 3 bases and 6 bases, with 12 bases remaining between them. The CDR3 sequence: CSVDGQITNEQFF. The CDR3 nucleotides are TGCAGCGTTGACGGACAAATAACCAATGAGCAGTTCTTC.

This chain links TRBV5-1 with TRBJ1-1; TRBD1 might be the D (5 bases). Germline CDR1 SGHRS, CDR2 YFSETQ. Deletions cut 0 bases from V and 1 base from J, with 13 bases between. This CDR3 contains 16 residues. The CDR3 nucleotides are TGCGCCAGCAGCTTGGCGCGGACCCAGGGGAACACTGAAGCTTTCTTT. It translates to CASSLARTQGNTEAFF.

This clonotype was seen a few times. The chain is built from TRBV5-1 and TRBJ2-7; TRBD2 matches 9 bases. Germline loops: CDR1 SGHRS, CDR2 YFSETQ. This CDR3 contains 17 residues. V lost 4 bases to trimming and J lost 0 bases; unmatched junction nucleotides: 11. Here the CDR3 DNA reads TGCGCCAGCAGCCCTGGACTAGCGTCAAGGAGCTCCTACGAGCAGTACTTC. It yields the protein CASSPGLASRSSYEQYF.

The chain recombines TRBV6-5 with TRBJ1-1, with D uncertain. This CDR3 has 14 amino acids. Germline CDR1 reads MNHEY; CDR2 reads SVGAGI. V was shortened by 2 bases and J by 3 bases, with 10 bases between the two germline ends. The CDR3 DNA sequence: TGTGCCAGCAGTTACCTGACGGGTTACACTGAAGCTTTCTTT. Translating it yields CASSYLTGYTEAFF.

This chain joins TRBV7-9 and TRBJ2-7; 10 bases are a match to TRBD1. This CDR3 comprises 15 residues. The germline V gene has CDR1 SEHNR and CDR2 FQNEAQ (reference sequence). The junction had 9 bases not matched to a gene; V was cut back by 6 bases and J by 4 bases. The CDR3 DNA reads TGTGCCAGCAGGATGCCGGGACAGGGGCTATACGAGCAGTACTTC. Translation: CASRMPGQGLYEQYF. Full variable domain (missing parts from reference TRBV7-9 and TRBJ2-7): DTGVSQNPRHKITKRGQNVTFRCDPISEHNRLYWYRQTLGQGPEFLTYFQNEAQLEKSRLLSDRFSAERPKGSFSTLEIQRTEQGDSAMYLCASRMPGQGLYEQYFGPGTRLTVT.

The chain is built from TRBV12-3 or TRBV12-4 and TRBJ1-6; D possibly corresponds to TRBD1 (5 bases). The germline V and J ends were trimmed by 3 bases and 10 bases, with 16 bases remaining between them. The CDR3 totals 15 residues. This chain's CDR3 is CASSFQARGGSPLHF. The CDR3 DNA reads TGTGCCAGCAGTTTCCAGGCCCGCGGGGGGTCACCCCTCCACTTT.